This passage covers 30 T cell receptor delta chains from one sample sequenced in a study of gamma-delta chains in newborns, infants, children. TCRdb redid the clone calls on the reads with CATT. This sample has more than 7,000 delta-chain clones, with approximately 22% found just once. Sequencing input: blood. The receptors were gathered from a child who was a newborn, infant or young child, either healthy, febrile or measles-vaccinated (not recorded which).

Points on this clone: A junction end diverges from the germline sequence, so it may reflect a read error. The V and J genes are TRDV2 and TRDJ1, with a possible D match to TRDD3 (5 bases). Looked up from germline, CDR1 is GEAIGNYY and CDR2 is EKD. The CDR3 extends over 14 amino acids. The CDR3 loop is CAGDIIGVTDKLIF. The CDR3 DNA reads TGTGCCGGTGACATTATTGGGGTCACCGATAAACTCATCTTT.

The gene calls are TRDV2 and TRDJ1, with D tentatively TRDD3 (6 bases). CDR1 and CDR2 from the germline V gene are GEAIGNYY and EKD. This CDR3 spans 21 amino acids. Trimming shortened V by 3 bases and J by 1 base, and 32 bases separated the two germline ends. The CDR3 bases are TGTGCCTGTGACGTTCTTACTGGGTGTCCGCCCCAACCCACTTGCACCGATAAACTCATCTTT. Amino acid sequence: CACDVLTGCPPQPTCTDKLIF.

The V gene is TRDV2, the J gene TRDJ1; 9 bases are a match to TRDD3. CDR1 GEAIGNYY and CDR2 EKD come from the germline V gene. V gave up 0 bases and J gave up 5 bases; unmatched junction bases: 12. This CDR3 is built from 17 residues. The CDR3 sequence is CACDTRLLGDSTDKLIF. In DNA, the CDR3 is TGTGCCTGTGACACCAGACTACTGGGGGACTCAACTGATAAACTCATCTTT.

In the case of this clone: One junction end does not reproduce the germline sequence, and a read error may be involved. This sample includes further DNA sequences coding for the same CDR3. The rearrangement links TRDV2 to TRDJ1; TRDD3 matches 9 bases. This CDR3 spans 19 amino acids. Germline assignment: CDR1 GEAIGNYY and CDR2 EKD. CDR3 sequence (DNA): TGTGCCTGCGACACCCTCCAAGGGGGTGGGGGATATGACACCGATAAACTCATCTTT. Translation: CACDTLQGGGGYDTDKLIF.

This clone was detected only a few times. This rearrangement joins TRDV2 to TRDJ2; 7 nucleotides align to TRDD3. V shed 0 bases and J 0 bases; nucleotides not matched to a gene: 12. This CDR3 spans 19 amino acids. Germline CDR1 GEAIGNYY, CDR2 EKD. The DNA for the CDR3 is TGTGCCTGTGACACCGGGTCCCTGGGGGGCCCATCTTTGACAGCACAACTCTTCTTT. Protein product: CACDTGSLGGPSLTAQLFF.

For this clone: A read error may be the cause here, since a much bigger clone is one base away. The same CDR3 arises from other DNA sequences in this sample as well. CDR3 region: CACDTLETGGSGDTDKLIF. CDR3 DNA: TGTGCCTGTGACACCCTCGAAACTGGAGGATCGGGTGACACCGATAAACTCATCTTT. The gene calls are TRDV2 and TRDJ1; a possible D gene is TRDD3 (5 bases). With 0 bases removed from V and 0 bases from J, the gap between germline ends came to 22 bases. CDR3 length: 19 amino acids. Germline CDR1 is GEAIGNYY and CDR2 is EKD.

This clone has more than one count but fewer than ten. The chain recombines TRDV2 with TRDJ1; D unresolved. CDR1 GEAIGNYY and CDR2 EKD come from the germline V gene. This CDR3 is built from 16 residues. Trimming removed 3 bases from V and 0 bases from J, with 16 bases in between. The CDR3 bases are TGTGCCTGTGACCCTGTAGGGCCGTCCTACACCGATAAACTCATCTTT. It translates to CACDPVGPSYTDKLIF.

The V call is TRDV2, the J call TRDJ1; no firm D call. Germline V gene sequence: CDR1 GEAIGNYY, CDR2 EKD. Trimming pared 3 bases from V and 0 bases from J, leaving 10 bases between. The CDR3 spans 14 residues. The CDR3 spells CACDHLHHTDKLIF. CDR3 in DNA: TGTGCCTGTGACCATTTACATCACACCGATAAACTCATCTTT.

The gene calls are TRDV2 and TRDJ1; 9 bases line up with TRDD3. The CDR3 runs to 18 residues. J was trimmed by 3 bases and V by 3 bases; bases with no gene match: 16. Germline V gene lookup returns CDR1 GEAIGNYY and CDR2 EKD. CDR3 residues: CACDPLYGKGGYSDKLIF. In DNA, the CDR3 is TGTGCCTGTGACCCTCTCTACGGGAAGGGGGGATACTCCGATAAACTCATCTTT.

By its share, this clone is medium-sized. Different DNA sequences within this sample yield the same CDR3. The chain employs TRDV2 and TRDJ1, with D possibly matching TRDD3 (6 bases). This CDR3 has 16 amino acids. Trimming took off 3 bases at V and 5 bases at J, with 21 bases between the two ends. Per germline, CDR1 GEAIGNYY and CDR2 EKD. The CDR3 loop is CACDRMGVPPRDKLIF. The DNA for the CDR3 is TGTGCCTGTGACCGGATGGGGGTTCCTCCTCGAGATAAACTCATCTTT.

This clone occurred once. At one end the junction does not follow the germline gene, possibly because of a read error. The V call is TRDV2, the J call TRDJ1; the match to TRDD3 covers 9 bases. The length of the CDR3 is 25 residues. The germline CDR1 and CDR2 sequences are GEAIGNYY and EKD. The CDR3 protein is CACDTFFGSRTHTGGDGEGTDKLIF. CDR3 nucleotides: TGTGCATGTGACACGTTTTTTGGGTCAAGGACTCATACTGGGGGAGACGGAGAAGGCACCGATAAACTCATCTTT.

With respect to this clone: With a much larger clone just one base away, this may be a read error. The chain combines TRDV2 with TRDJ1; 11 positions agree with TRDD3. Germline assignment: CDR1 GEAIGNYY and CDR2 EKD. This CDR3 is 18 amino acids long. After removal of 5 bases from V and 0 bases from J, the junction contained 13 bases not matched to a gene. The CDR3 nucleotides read TGTGCCTGTGGCACGCTTAACTGGGGGATAAAGGACACCGATAAACTCATCTTT. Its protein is CACGTLNWGIKDTDKLIF.

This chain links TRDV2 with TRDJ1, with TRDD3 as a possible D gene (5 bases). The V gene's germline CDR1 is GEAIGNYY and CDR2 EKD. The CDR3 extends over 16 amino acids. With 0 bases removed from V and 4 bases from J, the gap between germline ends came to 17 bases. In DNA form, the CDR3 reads TGTGCCTGTGACACCCTGCTGCCGGGGGCCCGCGATAAACTCATCTTT. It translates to CACDTLLPGARDKLIF.

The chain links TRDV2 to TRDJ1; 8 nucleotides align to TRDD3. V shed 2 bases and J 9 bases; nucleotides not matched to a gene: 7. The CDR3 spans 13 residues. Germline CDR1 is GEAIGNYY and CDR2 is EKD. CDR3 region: CACDSVLGVELIF. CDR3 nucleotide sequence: TGTGCCTGTGACAGCGTACTGGGGGTTGAACTCATCTTT.

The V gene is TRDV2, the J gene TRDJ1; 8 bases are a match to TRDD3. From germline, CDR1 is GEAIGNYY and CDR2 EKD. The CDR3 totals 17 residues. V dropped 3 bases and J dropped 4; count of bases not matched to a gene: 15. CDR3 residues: CACDDLVLGATIDKLIF. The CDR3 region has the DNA TGTGCCTGTGACGATTTGGTACTGGGGGCGACGATCGATAAACTCATCTTT.

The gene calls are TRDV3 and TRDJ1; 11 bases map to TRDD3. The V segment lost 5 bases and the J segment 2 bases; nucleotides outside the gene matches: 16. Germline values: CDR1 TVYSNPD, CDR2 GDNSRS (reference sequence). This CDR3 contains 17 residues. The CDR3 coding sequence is TGTGCCATTTGGGTACGTCTGGGGGATACTGAGACCGATAAACTCATCTTT. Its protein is CAIWVRLGDTETDKLIF.

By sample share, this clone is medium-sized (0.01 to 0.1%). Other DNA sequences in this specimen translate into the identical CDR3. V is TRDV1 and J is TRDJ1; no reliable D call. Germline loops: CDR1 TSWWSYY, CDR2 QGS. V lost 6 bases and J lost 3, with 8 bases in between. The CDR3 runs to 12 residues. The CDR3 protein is CALGVRADKLIF. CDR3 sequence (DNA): TGTGCTCTTGGTGTACGGGCCGATAAACTCATCTTT.

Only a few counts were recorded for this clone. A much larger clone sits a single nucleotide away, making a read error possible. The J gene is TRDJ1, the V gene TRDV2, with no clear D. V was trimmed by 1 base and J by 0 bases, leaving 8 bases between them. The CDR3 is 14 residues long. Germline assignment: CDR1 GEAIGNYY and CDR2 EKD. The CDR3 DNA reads TGTGCCTGTGACACTTTGCGGAACACCGATAAACTCATCTTT. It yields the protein CACDTLRNTDKLIF.

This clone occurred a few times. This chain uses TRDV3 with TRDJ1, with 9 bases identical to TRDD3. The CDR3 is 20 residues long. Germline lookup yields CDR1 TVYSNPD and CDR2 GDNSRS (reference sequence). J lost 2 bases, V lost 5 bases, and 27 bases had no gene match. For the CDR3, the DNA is TGTGCCGCCCAATTTTTCTGGGGGATGATACTGGGTACAGAAACCGATAAACTCATCTTT. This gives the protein CAAQFFWGMILGTETDKLIF.

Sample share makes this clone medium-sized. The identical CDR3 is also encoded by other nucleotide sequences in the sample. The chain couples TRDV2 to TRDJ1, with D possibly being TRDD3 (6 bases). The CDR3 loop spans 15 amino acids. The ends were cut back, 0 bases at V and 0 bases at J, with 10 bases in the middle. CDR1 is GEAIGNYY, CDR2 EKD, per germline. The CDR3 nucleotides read TGTGCCTGTGACACCGTGGGGGCTTACACCGATAAACTCATCTTT. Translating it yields CACDTVGAYTDKLIF.

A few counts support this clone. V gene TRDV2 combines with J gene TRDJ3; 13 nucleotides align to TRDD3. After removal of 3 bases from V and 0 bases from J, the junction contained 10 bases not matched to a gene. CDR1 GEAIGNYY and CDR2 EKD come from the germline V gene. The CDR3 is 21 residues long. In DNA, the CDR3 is TGTGCCTGTGACCCAACCACTGGGGGATACGCGAACTCCTGGGACACCCGACAGATGTTTTTC. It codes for CACDPTTGGYANSWDTRQMFF.

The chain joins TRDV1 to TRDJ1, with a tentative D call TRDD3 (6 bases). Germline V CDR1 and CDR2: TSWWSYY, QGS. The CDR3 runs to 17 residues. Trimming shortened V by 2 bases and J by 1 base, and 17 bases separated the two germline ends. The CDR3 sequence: CALGEMWGESSTDKLIF. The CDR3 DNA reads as TGTGCTCTTGGGGAAATGTGGGGGGAGAGTAGCACCGATAAACTCATCTTT.

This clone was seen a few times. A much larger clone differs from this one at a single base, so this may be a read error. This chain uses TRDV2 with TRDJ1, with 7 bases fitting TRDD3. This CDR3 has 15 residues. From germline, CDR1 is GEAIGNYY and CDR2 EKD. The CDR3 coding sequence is TGTGCCCGTGACCTACTGGGGCATTACACCGATAAACTCATCTTT. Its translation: CARDLLGHYTDKLIF.

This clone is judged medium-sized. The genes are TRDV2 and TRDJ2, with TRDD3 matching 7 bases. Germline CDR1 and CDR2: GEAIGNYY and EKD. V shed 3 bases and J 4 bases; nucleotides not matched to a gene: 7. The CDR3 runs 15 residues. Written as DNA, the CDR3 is TGTGCCTGTGACCCCTGGGGGCCGAAGACAGCACAACTCTTCTTT. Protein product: CACDPWGPKTAQLFF.

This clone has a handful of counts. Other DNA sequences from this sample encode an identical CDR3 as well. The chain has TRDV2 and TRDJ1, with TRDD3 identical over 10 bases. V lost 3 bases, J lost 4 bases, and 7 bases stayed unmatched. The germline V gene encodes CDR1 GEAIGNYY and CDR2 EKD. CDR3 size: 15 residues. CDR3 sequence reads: CACDLWGIQDDKLIF. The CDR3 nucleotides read TGTGCCTGTGACTTGTGGGGGATACAGGACGATAAACTCATCTTT.

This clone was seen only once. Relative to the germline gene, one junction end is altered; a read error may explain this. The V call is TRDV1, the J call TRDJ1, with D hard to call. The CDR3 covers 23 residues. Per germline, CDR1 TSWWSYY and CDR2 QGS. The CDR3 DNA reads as TGTGCTCTTGGGGAAAGGATTAGGAAGCGACGGGGCACAACGCACTCGGAAACCGATAAAATCATCTTT. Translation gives CALGERIRKRRGTTHSETDKIIF.

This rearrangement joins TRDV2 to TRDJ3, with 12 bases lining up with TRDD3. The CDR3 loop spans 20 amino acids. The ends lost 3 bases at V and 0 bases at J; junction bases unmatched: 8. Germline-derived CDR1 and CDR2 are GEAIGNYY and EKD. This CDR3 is CACDVVLGDTISWDTRQMFF. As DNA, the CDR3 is TGTGCCTGTGACGTGGTACTGGGGGATACAATCTCCTGGGACACCCGACAGATGTTTTTC.

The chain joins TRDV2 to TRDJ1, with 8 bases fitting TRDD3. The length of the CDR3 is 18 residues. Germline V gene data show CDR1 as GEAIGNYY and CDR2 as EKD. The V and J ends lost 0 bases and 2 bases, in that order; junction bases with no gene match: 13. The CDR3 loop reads CACDTVGGDRRGTDKLIF. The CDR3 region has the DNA TGTGCCTGTGACACCGTAGGGGGGGATAGGCGGGGAACCGATAAACTCATCTTT.

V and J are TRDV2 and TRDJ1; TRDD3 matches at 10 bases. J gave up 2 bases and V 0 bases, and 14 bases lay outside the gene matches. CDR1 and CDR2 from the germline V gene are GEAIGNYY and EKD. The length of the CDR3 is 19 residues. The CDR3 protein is CACDTLMSTGGSVTDKLIF. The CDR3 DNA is TGTGCCTGTGACACCCTGATGTCAACTGGGGGATCGGTGACCGATAAACTCATCTTT.

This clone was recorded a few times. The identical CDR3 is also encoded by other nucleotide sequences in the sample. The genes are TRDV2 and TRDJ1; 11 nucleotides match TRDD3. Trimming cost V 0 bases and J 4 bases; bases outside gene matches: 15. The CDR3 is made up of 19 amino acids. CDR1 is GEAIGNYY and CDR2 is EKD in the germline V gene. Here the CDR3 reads CACDTLRPTGGYVIDKLIF. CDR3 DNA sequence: TGTGCCTGTGACACCCTACGACCTACTGGGGGATATGTAATCGATAAACTCATCTTT.